The rows below give T cell receptor beta chains drawn from one sample of a study of OX40 agonist ivuxolimab in advanced cancers. Clones were sequenced by immunoSEQ multiplex PCR, and TCRdb holds only the in-frame ones, with some missing. The table has some 65,000 clones, about 77% seen once. The starting material was CD4+ or CD8+ T cells sorted from blood, obtained in a trial of the OX40 agonist ivuxolimab. These receptors were collected from an adult with an advanced solid tumor such as melanoma, head and neck, liver or kidney cancer. Both conserved end residues are trimmed from each CDR3. The order of the fields is J gene, V gene, CDR3 protein.

J gene: TRBJ2-3; V gene: TRBV2; CDR3 protein: ASRNYRAGGRTDTQY
J gene: TRBJ2-3; V gene: TRBV28; CDR3 protein: ASSSGQLFSDTQY
J gene: TRBJ2-7; V gene: TRBV2; CDR3 protein: ASSDNRGIHEQY
J gene: TRBJ2-1; V gene: TRBV5-1; CDR3 protein: ASSAEGGSYNEQF
J gene: TRBJ2-7; V gene: TRBV11-3; CDR3 protein: ASSLGQASSYEQY
J gene: TRBJ2-1; V gene: TRBV27; CDR3 protein: ASSSGTINEQF
J gene: TRBJ2-2; V gene: TRBV7-6; CDR3 protein: ASSQDRISTGELF
J gene: TRBJ1-1; V gene: TRBV6-4; CDR3 protein: ASSRTGGDTEAF
J gene: TRBJ2-5; V gene: TRBV10-2; CDR3 protein: ASSTQGLETQY
J gene: TRBJ2-7; V gene: TRBV28; CDR3 protein: ASSLPRRYEQY
J gene: TRBJ2-7; V gene: TRBV19; CDR3 protein: ASSITGPYEQY
J gene: TRBJ1-1; V gene: TRBV5-1; CDR3 protein: ASSLETAGTEAF
J gene: TRBJ1-5; V gene: TRBV19; CDR3 protein: ASTPRGRQPQH
J gene: TRBJ1-1; V gene: TRBV7-3; CDR3 protein: ASSRDRGNTEAF
J gene: TRBJ2-7; V gene: TRBV30; CDR3 protein: AWSVMDYYEQY
J gene: TRBJ2-5; V gene: TRBV6-5; CDR3 protein: ASSYQGVGKETQY
J gene: TRBJ1-1; V gene: TRBV7-9; CDR3 protein: ASSAFAGNTEAF
J gene: TRBJ1-2; V gene: TRBV11-3; CDR3 protein: ASSLTGRQGSL
J gene: TRBJ2-1; V gene: TRBV7-3; CDR3 protein: ASSLEGGPYNEQF
J gene: TRBJ2-1; V gene: TRBV7-6; CDR3 protein: ASSLVATKVNEQF
J gene: TRBJ1-2; V gene: TRBV28; CDR3 protein: ASSSGQGDYGYT
J gene: TRBJ2-1; V gene: TRBV29-1; CDR3 protein: SFWVNANEQF
J gene: TRBJ2-1; V gene: TRBV4-1; CDR3 protein: ASRGPRDRGESSYNEQF
J gene: TRBJ2-1; V gene: TRBV10-3; CDR3 protein: AIRGGLTGVGYNEQF
J gene: TRBJ2-3; V gene: TRBV15; CDR3 protein: ATSRAETGVTDTQY
J gene: TRBJ2-7; V gene: TRBV30; CDR3 protein: AWSVVWGGEQY
J gene: TRBJ2-7; V gene: TRBV15; CDR3 protein: ATSRNRGVDEQY
J gene: TRBJ2-5; V gene: TRBV6-1; CDR3 protein: ASNWDSEETQY
J gene: TRBJ2-1; V gene: TRBV18; CDR3 protein: ASSPTGVIYNEQF
J gene: TRBJ1-2; V gene: TRBV30; CDR3 protein: AWSEQSYGYT
J gene: TRBJ1-1; V gene: TRBV5-8; CDR3 protein: ASSPPGLWTEAF
J gene: TRBJ1-1; V gene: TRBV27; CDR3 protein: ASSPADRNTEAF
J gene: TRBJ2-3; V gene: TRBV7-9; CDR3 protein: ASSVLGGGAGTDTQY
J gene: TRBJ2-5; V gene: TRBV10-3; CDR3 protein: AISEGGGARGTQY
J gene: TRBJ1-3; V gene: TRBV4-2; CDR3 protein: ASSQRAAGQSGNTIY
J gene: TRBJ2-1; V gene: TRBV5-1; CDR3 protein: ASSFAGEDGEQF
J gene: TRBJ2-3; V gene: TRBV7-6; CDR3 protein: ASSLVGGPTDTQY
J gene: TRBJ2-7; V gene: TRBV11-3; CDR3 protein: ASTTSGVYEQY
J gene: TRBJ1-1; V gene: TRBV7-9; CDR3 protein: ASSLSVTEKAF
J gene: TRBJ2-5; V gene: TRBV6-6; CDR3 protein: ASSLAGPPETQY
J gene: TRBJ2-5; V gene: TRBV7-9; CDR3 protein: ASSPSGSETQY
J gene: TRBJ2-4; V gene: TRBV5-8; CDR3 protein: ASSVGQENIQY
J gene: TRBJ2-3; V gene: TRBV9; CDR3 protein: ASSVAAGGRADTQY
J gene: TRBJ2-3; V gene: TRBV4-1; CDR3 protein: ASSQDIWTSGSTDTQY
J gene: TRBJ2-3; V gene: TRBV30; CDR3 protein: AWSRGGTDTQY
J gene: TRBJ1-2; V gene: TRBV5-6; CDR3 protein: ASKKIGGPASDYGYT
J gene: TRBJ2-3; V gene: TRBV6-6; CDR3 protein: ATEGQGADTQY
J gene: TRBJ2-1; V gene: TRBV7-9; CDR3 protein: ASSLNSRGVNEQF
J gene: TRBJ2-3; V gene: TRBV14; CDR3 protein: ASSPGLAWDTQY
J gene: TRBJ1-6; V gene: TRBV5-4; CDR3 protein: ASSLGQGRYNSPLH
J gene: TRBJ2-3; V gene: TRBV7-8; CDR3 protein: ASSLDRDTDTQY
J gene: TRBJ2-5; V gene: TRBV18; CDR3 protein: ASSPPKGSVSQETQY
J gene: TRBJ1-1; V gene: TRBV19; CDR3 protein: ASSIISRNTEAF
J gene: TRBJ1-2; V gene: TRBV5-4; CDR3 protein: ASSLRSAAYGYT
J gene: TRBJ2-7; V gene: TRBV5-6; CDR3 protein: ASSLQYEQY
J gene: TRBJ1-1; V gene: TRBV20-1; CDR3 protein: SANFRGAF
J gene: TRBJ2-1; V gene: TRBV29-1; CDR3 protein: SVSPFQGRVF
J gene: TRBJ1-4; V gene: TRBV4-1; CDR3 protein: ASSPGEGSNEKLF